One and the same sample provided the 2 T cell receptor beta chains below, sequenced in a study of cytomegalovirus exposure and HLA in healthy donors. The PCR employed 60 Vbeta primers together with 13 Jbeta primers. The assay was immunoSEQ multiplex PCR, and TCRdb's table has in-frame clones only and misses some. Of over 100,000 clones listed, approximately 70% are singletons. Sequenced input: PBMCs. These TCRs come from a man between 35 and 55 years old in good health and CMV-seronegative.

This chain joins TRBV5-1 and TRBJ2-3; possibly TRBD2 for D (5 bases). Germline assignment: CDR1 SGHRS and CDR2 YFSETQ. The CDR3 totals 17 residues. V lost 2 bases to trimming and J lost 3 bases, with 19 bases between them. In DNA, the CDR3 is TGCGCCAGCAGCTTTATAAGCGGCCAGAGGGAGACAGATACGCAGTATTTT. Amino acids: CASSFISGQRETDTQYF.

The CDR3 DNA follows: TGTGCCAGCAGCCAAAAGGTGGAGGGACAGGGAAACATTCAGTACTTC. As protein: CASSQKVEGQGNIQYF. The gene calls are TRBV4-2 and TRBJ2-4, with 9 bases fitting TRBD1. The CDR3 consists of 16 residues. CDR1 is LGHNA and CDR2 is YNFKEQ in the germline V gene. V was pared by 2 bases and J by 6 bases, with 8 bases of the junction left unmatched.